Below are 19 T cell receptor beta chains sequenced from a single sample in a study of breast tumors, draining lymph nodes, adjacent tissues. The lymph nodes were axillary draining lymph nodes from breast cancer patients. MiXCR was run by TCRdb on the multiplex PCR reads, yielding one entry per CDR3 protein. The table includes approximately 100,000 distinct CDR3 sequences, more than 25% detected once. Sample: axillary lymph node tissue. Receptors originate from a female donor with breast cancer. Some clones in this sample may be carry-over from other donors' samples.

This clonotype was seen ten or more times. The genes are TRBV24-1 and TRBJ2-5; 12 nucleotides match TRBD1. This CDR3 has 13 amino acids. The germline CDR1 and CDR2 sequences are KGHDR and SFDVKD. The ends lost 9 bases at V and 4 bases at J; junction bases unmatched: 2. CDR3 in DNA: TGTGCCACCGGGACAGGGGGCGTAGAGACCCAGTACTTC. Amino acid sequence: CATGTGGVETQYF.

A few counts support this clonotype. The chain combines TRBV3-1 with TRBJ1-1, with D perhaps matching TRBD1 (5 bases). Trimming took 5 bases from V and 1 from J, leaving 11 bases between them. CDR1 is LGHDT, CDR2 YNNKEL, per germline (reference sequence). The CDR3 has 14 residues. The CDR3 nucleotides are TGTGCCAGCAGCACTCGACAGAAGAACACTGAAGCTTTCTTT. It codes for CASSTRQKNTEAFF.

The genes are TRBV7-9 and TRBJ1-5; D is uncertain. Germline CDR1 is SEHNR and CDR2 is FQNEAQ (reference sequence). This CDR3 contains 13 residues. The germline V and J ends were trimmed by 5 bases and 6 bases, with 11 bases remaining between them. CDR3 residues: CASSPPRGQPQHF. The CDR3 DNA sequence: TGTGCCAGCAGCCCCCCCCGAGGTCAGCCCCAGCATTTT.

This clonotype was counted ten times or more. The rearrangement joins TRBV7-2 to TRBJ2-3, with D hard to call. Germline assignment: CDR1 SGHTA and CDR2 FQGNSA. Between the trimmed V and J ends, which lost 5 bases and 2 bases, there was a span of 5 bases. CDR3 length: 12 amino acids. The CDR3 spells CASSPPTDTQYF. In DNA, the CDR3 is TGTGCCAGCAGCCCCCCCACAGATACGCAGTATTTT.

The CDR3 DNA is TGCAGTGCTAGAGTCTCGGGGATTCTCTCACCCCTCCACTTT. Its protein product is CSARVSGILSPLHF. V usage is TRBV20-1 and J usage is TRBJ1-6; D is unresolved. V shed 1 base and J shed 10 bases, with 14 bases lying between them. Germline V gives CDR1 DFQATT, CDR2 SNEGSKA (reference sequence). There are 14 residues in the CDR3.

This clonotype was observed many times. The chain is built from TRBV2 and TRBJ2-1, with a tentative D call TRBD1 (6 bases). Trimming shortened V by 7 bases and J by 5 bases, and 15 bases separated the two germline ends. Germline V gives CDR1 SNHLY, CDR2 FYNNEI. The CDR3 is 14 amino acids. The CDR3 region has the DNA TGTGCCAGCATGGGGGCAGGGAAGGACAATGAGCAGTTCTTC. Its translation: CASMGAGKDNEQFF.

The genes are TRBV20-1 and TRBJ1-5; D unclear. Germline assignment: CDR1 DFQATT and CDR2 SNEGSKA (reference sequence). Deletions cut 1 base from V and 12 bases from J, with 16 bases between. The CDR3 runs 13 residues. The DNA for the CDR3 is TGCAGTGCTAGAGGCGGGTTCTATCAGGTCCAGCATTTT. This sequence encodes CSARGGFYQVQHF.

Comments on this clonotype: Given the absence of the conserved phenylalanine or tryptophan at the CDR3 end, a read error is likely. This chain joins TRBV13 and TRBJ2-1, with 7 bases identical to TRBD2. CDR3 length: 17 amino acids. In germline, CDR1 is PRHDT, CDR2 FYEKMQ (reference sequence). V lost 7 bases to trimming and J lost 8 bases; unmatched junction nucleotides: 20. The CDR3 sequence: CASTLGPGTIYLYEQFL. The CDR3 DNA reads TGTGCCAGCACCTTGGGGCCGGGGACTATCTACCTATATGAGCAGTTCCTC.

The chain couples TRBV10-1 to TRBJ2-7; D is unresolved. The CDR3 extends over 13 amino acids. Germline V CDR1 and CDR2: WNHNN, SYGVQD (reference sequence). V was clipped by 4 bases and J by 3 bases, with 10 bases between them. Here the CDR3 DNA reads TGCGCCAGCAGTGGGACGGAACTCTACGAGCAGTACTTC. It yields the protein CASSGTELYEQYF.

This chain uses TRBV30 with TRBJ1-5, with a tentative D call TRBD1 (5 bases). The germline V gene has CDR1 GTSNPN and CDR2 SVGIG (reference sequence). The CDR3 spans 19 residues. V shed 4 bases and J shed 2 bases, with 27 bases lying between them. DNA of the CDR3: TGTGCCTGGACTCTGGTTGGCGAGACAGAGGGAAGCGGCAATCAGCCCCAGCATTTT. Its translation: CAWTLVGETEGSGNQPQHF. The whole variable domain, remainder taken from reference TRBV30 and TRBJ1-5, is SQTIHQWPATLVQPVGSPLSLECTVEGTSNPNLYWYRQAAGRGLQLLFYSVGIGQISSEVPQNLSASRPQDRQFILSSKKLLLSDSGFYLCAWTLVGETEGSGNQPQHFGDGTRLSIL.

This clonotype was seen at least ten times. J is TRBJ2-7 and V is TRBV9, with 7 bases identical to TRBD2. The CDR3 has 14 amino acids. Looked up from germline, CDR1 is SGDLS and CDR2 is YYNGEE. Germline trimming cut 0 bases from V and 4 bases from J; bases unmatched to any gene: 4. This CDR3 reads CASSVGAGSYEQYF. DNA of the CDR3: TGTGCCAGCAGCGTAGGAGCGGGGTCATACGAGCAGTACTTC.

This clonotype was picked up a small number of times. This may be a read error: a much more frequent sequence differs by one nucleotide. The chain couples TRBV5-8 to TRBJ2-1, with TRBD2 matching over 12 bases. V lost 4 bases to trimming and J lost 14 bases; unmatched junction nucleotides: 19. Germline CDR1 reads SGHTS; CDR2 reads YDEGEE. The CDR3 contains 17 residues. This chain's CDR3 is CASSLGDPSSGRAIEFF. As DNA, the CDR3 is TGTGCCAGCAGCCTCGGAGACCCTTCTAGCGGGAGGGCCATTGAGTTCTTC.

This clonotype was counted between two and nine times. A much larger clone lies one base from this, so it may be a read error. This chain joins TRBV6-6 and TRBJ1-4; D is uncertain. The CDR3 sequence is 14 residues long. The V gene lost 5 bases and the J gene lost 0 bases, with 7 bases spanning the gap. Germline values: CDR1 MNHNY, CDR2 SVGAGI (reference sequence). CDR3 amino acids: CASSHVTTNEKLFF. The CDR3 region has the DNA TGTGCCAGCAGTCACGTGACAACTAATGAAAAACTGTTTTTT.

This clonotype was detected many times. This could be a read error, since a much larger clone is one nucleotide away. V usage is TRBV5-1 and J usage is TRBJ2-3; no firm D call. The germline V gene encodes CDR1 SGHRS and CDR2 YFSETQ. V was cut by 1 base and J by 0 bases, with 15 bases left in between. CDR3 length equals 17 residues. The CDR3 DNA is TGCGCCAGCAGCTTGTTGGTGACGGTCCCTAGCACAGATACGCAGTATTTT. This codes for CASSLLVTVPSTDTQYF.

This rearrangement joins TRBV5-1 to TRBJ1-3, with D possibly TRBD1 on 6 matching bases. V was pared by 2 bases and J by 2 bases, with 14 bases between. In germline, CDR1 is SGHRS, CDR2 YFSETQ. This CDR3 region has 16 residues. The chain's CDR3 is CASSLQGYRTGNTIYF. The CDR3, as DNA: TGCGCCAGCAGCTTACAGGGTTATAGGACTGGAAACACCATATATTTT. Filled out from reference TRBV5-1 and TRBJ1-3, the complete variable domain reads KAGVTQTPRYLIKTRGQQVTLSCSPISGHRSVSWYQQTPGQGLQFLFEYFSETQRNKGNFPGRFSGRQFSNSRSEMNVSTLELGDSALYLCASSLQGYRTGNTIYFGEGSWLTVV.

The V and J genes are TRBV5-1 and TRBJ1-1, with D tentatively TRBD1 (6 bases). Trimming shortened V by 1 base and J by 8 bases, and 15 bases separated the two germline ends. Germline CDR1 and CDR2: SGHRS and YFSETQ. The CDR3 spans 14 residues. CDR3: CASSLIRGGLEAFF. CDR3 in DNA: TGCGCCAGCAGCTTGATTCGTGGGGGGCTCGAAGCTTTCTTT.

This clonotype was picked up a small number of times. This may come from a read error, since a much larger clone is one base off. The rearrangement joins TRBV6-1 to TRBJ1-5; maybe TRBD1 (5 bases). Germline assignment: CDR1 MNHNS and CDR2 SASEGT. The CDR3 extends over 12 amino acids. V gave up 5 bases and J gave up 6 bases, with 8 bases separating them. CDR3 DNA: TGTGCCAGCAGTCCCCAGGGTCAGCCCCAGCATTTT. This sequence encodes CASSPQGQPQHF.

Of note for this clonotype: This may be a read error, as it is one base from a much larger clone. J is TRBJ1-5 and V is TRBV20-1; D is uncertain. The germline V gene has CDR1 DFQATT and CDR2 SNEGSKA (reference sequence). V shed 0 bases and J shed 15 bases, with 18 bases lying between them. The CDR3 contains 13 residues. The CDR3 loop is CSARDGFYQARHF. CDR3 DNA: TGCAGTGCTAGAGATGGGTTCTATCAGGCCCGGCATTTT.

In its sample, this clonotype was seen a few times. A much larger clone sits a single nucleotide away, making a read error possible. V and J are TRBV11-2 and TRBJ1-2; 7 nucleotides agree with TRBD1. With V trimmed by 5 bases and J by 4 bases, 7 bases remained unmatched. There are 14 residues in the CDR3. From germline, CDR1 is SGHAT and CDR2 FQNNGV. CDR3 sequence (DNA): TGTGCCAGCAGCCCTACGACAGGGACCTATGGCTACACCTTC. Protein: CASSPTTGTYGYTF.